Ten or more counts support the clone carrying this T cell receptor (beta chain). Its target is not known. This specimen belongs to a study of T cells after yellow fever vaccination. TCRdb reprocessed the 5' RACE reads via MiXCR and lists one record per CDR3 protein. This table has just under 600,000 distinct CDR3 sequences, roughly 14% appearing once. Findings and limits, study-wide: Post-booster reappearance was seen for most primary-vaccination clones (nearly 97% CD4, around 89% CD8).

J gave up 7 bases and V 4 bases, and 9 bases lay outside the gene matches. This CDR3 is built from 15 residues. Germline CDR1 is SGHNT and CDR2 is YYREEE (reference sequence). This TCR was sampled from a man aged 25-40 years who received the YFV17D yellow fever vaccine. The sequenced sample was PBMCs, obtained on the day of the yellow fever booster vaccination. The chain combines TRBV5-4 with TRBJ2-1; TRBD2 aligns across 9 bases. CDR3 sequence: CASSLTSGRGNEQFF. Here the CDR3 DNA reads TGTGCCAGCAGCCTGACTAGCGGAAGGGGGAATGAGCAGTTCTTC. Variable domain in full (rest from reference TRBV5-4 and TRBJ2-1): ETGVTQSPTHLIKTRGQQVTLRCSSQSGHNTVSWYQQALGQGPQFIFQYYREEENGRGNFPPRFSGLQFPNYSSELNVNALELDDSALYLCASSLTSGRGNEQFFGPGTRLTVL.